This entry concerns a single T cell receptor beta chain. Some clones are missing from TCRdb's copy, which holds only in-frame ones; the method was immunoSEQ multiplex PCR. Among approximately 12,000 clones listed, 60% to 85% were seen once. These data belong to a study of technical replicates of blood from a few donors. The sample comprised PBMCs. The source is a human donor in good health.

The CDR3 here is CASSTGGADEQYF. The DNA of the CDR3 is TGTGCCAGCAGCACAGGGGGCGCGGACGAGCAGTACTTC. The genes are TRBV9 and TRBJ2-7; the match to TRBD1 covers 9 bases. Losses at the gene ends were 4 bases for V and 5 bases for J; bases not matched to a gene: 4. Germline CDR1 reads SGDLS; CDR2 reads YYNGEE. The CDR3 totals 13 residues.